The subject of this entry is one T cell receptor (beta chain). Sequencing was performed with immunoSEQ multiplex PCR; in TCRdb, only in-frame clones are kept and a portion is missing. The sample has some 170,000 clones; 82% are singletons. These data belong to a study of blood T cell repertoires in COVID-19. V was trimmed by 4 bases and J by 6 bases, leaving 9 bases between them. Germline lookup yields CDR1 SGHAT and CDR2 FQNNGV. There are 13 residues in the CDR3. Source material: peripheral blood. The chain joins TRBV11-2 to TRBJ2-2; D is perhaps TRBD2 (6 bases). This clonotype was sampled from a woman aged 65 to 85 with acute or convalescent COVID-19. The CDR3 protein is CASSSRGAGELFF. Here the CDR3 DNA reads TGTGCCAGCAGCTCCCGCGGGGCCGGGGAGCTGTTTTTT. Full variable domain (remainder filled in from reference TRBV11-2 and TRBJ2-2): EAGVAQSPRYKIIEKRQSVAFWCNPISGHATLYWYQQILGQGPKLLIQFQNNGVVDDSQLPKDRFSAERLKGVDSTLKIQPAKLEDSAVYLCASSSRGAGELFFGEGSRLTVL.